This is a list of T cell receptor beta chains from one sample in a study of OX40 agonist ivuxolimab in advanced cancers. Sequencing was performed with immunoSEQ multiplex PCR; in TCRdb, only in-frame clones are kept and a portion is missing. The data contain roughly 20,000 clones, 85% to 90% of them seen just once; the ten biggest clones take up 16%. The sequences come from CD4+ or CD8+ T cells sorted from blood, collected in a trial of the OX40 agonist ivuxolimab. The receptors originated from an adult with an advanced solid tumor such as melanoma, head and neck, liver or kidney cancer. Each CDR3 is given with its conserved first and last residue. D genes are given only for firm matches. The size of a clone is reported for some rows only, either as once, few or many, or as a class for expanded clones.

TGTGCCTGGAGTGTCTTGGCGGGTGGGGTCTCCTACAATGAGCAGTTCTTC | CAWSVLAGGVSYNEQFF | - | TRBV30 | - | TRBJ2-1
TGTGCCAGCAGCTGGGACAGGGGTGAGAGGGGCTACACCTTC | CASSWDRGERGYTF | TRBD1 | TRBV5-4 | - | TRBJ1-2
TGTGCCAGCGAGAGAGCGGGAGTAAAAACAGATACGCAGTATTTT | CASERAGVKTDTQYF | TRBD2 | TRBV19 | - | TRBJ2-3
TGTGCCAGTAGTCCAGGGCGCTCCTACGAGCAGTACTTC | CASSPGRSYEQYF | - | TRBV19 | - | TRBJ2-7
TGTGCCAGCAGGTTAGCACAACTCGATCAGCCCCAGCATTTT | CASRLAQLDQPQHF | - | TRBV6-4 | - | TRBJ1-5
TGCAGCGTTGAAGCAGGGGGTGACACTGAAGCTTTCTTT | CSVEAGGDTEAFF | TRBD1 | TRBV29-1 | - | TRBJ1-1
TGTGCCAGCAGCGTAGCGGGGACTAGCGGGGGGTCGGATACGCAGTATTTT | CASSVAGTSGGSDTQYF | TRBD2 | TRBV9 | - | TRBJ2-3
TGTGCCAGCAGCCGCCGGGGTGGTGCGGCACTAGCCACCGGGGAGCTGTTTTTT | CASSRRGGAALATGELFF | - | TRBV5-6 | - | TRBJ2-2
TGTGCCAGCAGCAGGGATGCCAATCAGCCCCAGCATTTT | CASSRDANQPQHF | - | TRBV2 | - | TRBJ1-5
TGCGCCAGCAGCCCCCCTAGCACAGATACGCAGTATTTT | CASSPPSTDTQYF | - | TRBV5-1 | once | TRBJ2-3
TGTGCCACCAGCAGAGATATCGGGACAGTTAACACCGGGGAGCTGTTTTTT | CATSRDIGTVNTGELFF | TRBD1 | TRBV15 | - | TRBJ2-2
TGTGCCAGCTCACAAATACGAGGGACTTCCTACGAGCAGTACTTC | CASSQIRGTSYEQYF | - | TRBV18 | - | TRBJ2-7
TGTGCCTGGAGTGGGGGGCTAGCGTTCAACGAGCAGTACTTC | CAWSGGLAFNEQYF | - | TRBV30 | - | TRBJ2-7
TGTGCCAGCAGTTACTCGGACATCTCAGCCAATGAGCAGTTCTTC | CASSYSDISANEQFF | - | TRBV6-6 | - | TRBJ2-1
TGTGCCTGGAATGGCGAGACAGCCTCCTACAATGAGCAGTTCTTC | CAWNGETASYNEQFF | - | TRBV30 | - | TRBJ2-1
TGTGCCAGCAGCAGAGCTAGCGGGAGCGTTTACGAGCAGTACTTC | CASSRASGSVYEQYF | TRBD2 | TRBV7-6 | - | TRBJ2-7
TGTGCCAGCAGCTTACTCCTAGGGGACGAGCAGTACTTC | CASSLLLGDEQYF | - | TRBV11-2 | few | TRBJ2-7
TGCGCCAGCAGTGTAAGGGTCTCTGGCACAGATACGCAGTATTTT | CASSVRVSGTDTQYF | - | TRBV10-2 | - | TRBJ2-3
TGTGCCAGCAGCTTTCGCGTCGCCGAGAACACTGAAGCTTTCTTT | CASSFRVAENTEAFF | - | TRBV7-9 | - | TRBJ1-1
TGTGCCAGCAGCTTAGGACAGAGCTCCTATAATTCACCCCTCCACTTT | CASSLGQSSYNSPLHF | - | TRBV7-6 | - | TRBJ1-6
TGTGCCAGCAGTCTTTCAACAGGAATGAACACTGAAGCTTTCTTT | CASSLSTGMNTEAFF | - | TRBV6-4 | - | TRBJ1-1
TGTGCCAGCAGCGTAGGTAGGAGCGGGGGGATGGAGGAGACCCAGTACTTC | CASSVGRSGGMEETQYF | TRBD2 | TRBV9 | - | TRBJ2-5
TGTGCCAGCAGTGAAGGGGCCTATGGCTACACCTTC | CASSEGAYGYTF | - | TRBV2 | once | TRBJ1-2
TGTGCCAGCAGCTTAGGTCGGGTTGCGGAGTATTTT | CASSLGRVAEYF | - | TRBV7-9 | - | TRBJ2-3
TGCAGCGCAAAGGATGCTCCAGGGGGAGTTGTCACTGAAGCTTTCTTT | CSAKDAPGGVVTEAFF | TRBD1 | TRBV29-1 | - | TRBJ1-1
TGTGCCAGCAGCCAAGAAAGGGGCGGGAGCTCCTACAATGAGCAGTTCTTC | CASSQERGGSSYNEQFF | TRBD2 | TRBV4-2 | - | TRBJ2-1
TGTGCCAGCAGCTTAGATCCAGGGGGCTACACTGAAGCTTTCTTT | CASSLDPGGYTEAFF | TRBD1 | TRBV11-3 | - | TRBJ1-1
TGCGCCAGCAGCTCCGCCACAGGGGGGCAAGAGACCCAGTACTTC | CASSSATGGQETQYF | TRBD1 | TRBV5-1 | - | TRBJ2-5